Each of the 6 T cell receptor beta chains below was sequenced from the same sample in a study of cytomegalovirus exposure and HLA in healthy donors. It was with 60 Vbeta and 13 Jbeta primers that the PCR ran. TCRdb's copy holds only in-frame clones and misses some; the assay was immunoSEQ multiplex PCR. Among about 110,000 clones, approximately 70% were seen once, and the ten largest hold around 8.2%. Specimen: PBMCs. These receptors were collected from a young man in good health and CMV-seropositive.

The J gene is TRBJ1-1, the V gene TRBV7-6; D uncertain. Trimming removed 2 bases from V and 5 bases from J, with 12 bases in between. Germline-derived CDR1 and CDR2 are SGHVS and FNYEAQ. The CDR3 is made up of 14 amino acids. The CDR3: CASSLSGSGTEAFF. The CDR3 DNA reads TGTGCCAGCAGCTTATCCGGGTCGGGAACTGAAGCTTTCTTT.

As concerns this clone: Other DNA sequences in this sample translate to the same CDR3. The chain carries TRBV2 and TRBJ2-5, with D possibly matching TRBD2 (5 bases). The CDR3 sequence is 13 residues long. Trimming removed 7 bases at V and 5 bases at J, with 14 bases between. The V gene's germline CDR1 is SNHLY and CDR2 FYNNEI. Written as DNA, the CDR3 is TGTGCCAGCAAGGTTAGCGCTCGGGAGACCCAGTACTTC. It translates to CASKVSARETQYF.

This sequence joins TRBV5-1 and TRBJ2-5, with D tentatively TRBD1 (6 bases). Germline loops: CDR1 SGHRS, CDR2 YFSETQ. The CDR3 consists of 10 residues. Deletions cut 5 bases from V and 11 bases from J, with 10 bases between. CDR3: CASRGAEQYF. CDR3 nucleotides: TGCGCCAGCAGGGGGGCTGAGCAGTACTTC.

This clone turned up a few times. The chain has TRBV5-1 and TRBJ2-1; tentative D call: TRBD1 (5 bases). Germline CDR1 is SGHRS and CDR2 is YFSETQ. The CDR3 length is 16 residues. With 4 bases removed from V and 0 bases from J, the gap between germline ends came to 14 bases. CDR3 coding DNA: TGCGCCAGCAGCGCCATTACAGGTAGCTCCTACAATGAGCAGTTCTTC. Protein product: CASSAITGSSYNEQFF.

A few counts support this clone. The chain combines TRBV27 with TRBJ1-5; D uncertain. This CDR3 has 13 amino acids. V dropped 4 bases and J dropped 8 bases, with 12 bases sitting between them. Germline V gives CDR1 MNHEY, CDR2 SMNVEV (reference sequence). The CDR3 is CASSWSKREPQHF. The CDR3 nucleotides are TGTGCCAGCAGTTGGTCCAAGAGGGAGCCCCAGCATTTT.

The CDR3 loop is CASSPSIQKNTEAFF. The CDR3 DNA follows: TGTGCCAGCTCACCATCTATTCAAAAAAACACTGAAGCTTTCTTT. This chain links TRBV18 with TRBJ1-1, with no clear D. Germline CDR1 reads KGHSH; CDR2 reads LQKENI. The CDR3 covers 15 residues. Deletions cut 2 bases from V and 2 bases from J, with 12 bases between. Together with reference TRBV18 and TRBJ1-1, the CDR3 gives the full variable domain: NAGVMQNPRHLVRRRGQEARLRCSPMKGHSHVYWYRQLPEEGLKFMVYLQKENIIDESGMPKERFSAEFPKEGPSILRIQQVVRGDSAAYFCASSPSIQKNTEAFFGQGTRLTVV.